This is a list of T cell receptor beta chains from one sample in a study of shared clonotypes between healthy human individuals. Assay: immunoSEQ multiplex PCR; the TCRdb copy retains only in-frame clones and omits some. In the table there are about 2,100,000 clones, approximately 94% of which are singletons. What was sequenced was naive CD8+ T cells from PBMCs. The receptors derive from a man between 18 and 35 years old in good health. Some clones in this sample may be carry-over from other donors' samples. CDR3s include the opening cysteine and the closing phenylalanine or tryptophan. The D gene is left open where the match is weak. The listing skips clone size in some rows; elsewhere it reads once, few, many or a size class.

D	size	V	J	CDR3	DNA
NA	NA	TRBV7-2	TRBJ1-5	CASSSREQGSNQPQHF	TGTGCCAGCAGCTCGAGAGAACAGGGTAGCAATCAGCCCCAGCATTTT
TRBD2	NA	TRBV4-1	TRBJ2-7	CASSLAPLAGDYEQYF	TGCGCCAGCAGCCTAGCCCCCCTAGCGGGAGACTACGAGCAGTACTTC
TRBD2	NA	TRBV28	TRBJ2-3	CASTPNGRSTDTQYF	TGTGCCAGCACCCCTAACGGGAGGAGCACAGATACGCAGTATTTT
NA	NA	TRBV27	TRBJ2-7	CASSLGLAYEQYF	TGTGCCAGCAGTTTAGGGTTGGCCTACGAGCAGTACTTC
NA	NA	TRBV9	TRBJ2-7	CASSGTTYEQYF	TGTGCCAGCAGCGGGACAACCTACGAGCAGTACTTC
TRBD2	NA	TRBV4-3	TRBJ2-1	CASSQDASGGYNEQFF	TGCGCCAGCAGCCAAGACGCTAGCGGGGGTTACAATGAGCAGTTCTTC
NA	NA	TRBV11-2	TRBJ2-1	CASSSGLFHNEQFF	TGTGCCAGCAGCTCGGGACTTTTCCACAATGAGCAGTTCTTC
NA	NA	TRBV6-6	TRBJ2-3	CASSYLIRRETDTQYF	TGTGCCAGCAGTTACCTAATCCGCCGGGAGACGGATACGCAGTATTTT
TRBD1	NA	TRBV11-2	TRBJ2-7	CASSTGTGSYEQYF	TGTGCCAGCAGCACCGGGACAGGGTCCTACGAGCAGTACTTC
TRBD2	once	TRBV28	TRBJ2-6	CASKPGGGPSGANVLTF	TGTGCCAGCAAACCTGGGGGGGGACCCTCTGGGGCCAACGTCCTGACTTTC
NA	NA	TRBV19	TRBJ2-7	CASSIFGAHYEQYF	TGTGCCAGTAGTATTTTCGGGGCCCACTACGAGCAGTACTTC
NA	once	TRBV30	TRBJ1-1	CAWSAWDPIASGDTEAFF	TGTGCCTGGAGTGCTTGGGACCCAATCGCGTCAGGGGACACTGAAGCTTTCTTT
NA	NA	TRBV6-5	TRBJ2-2	CASRTTGNTGELFF	TGTGCCAGCAGGACTACAGGGAACACCGGGGAGCTGTTTTTT
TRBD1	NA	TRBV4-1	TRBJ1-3	CASSQVGTGVHTIYF	TGCGCCAGCAGCCAAGTAGGGACAGGGGTGCACACCATATATTTT